The 32 T cell receptor beta chains reported below all come from one sample, sequenced in a study of T cells in Graves' hyperthyroidism and ophthalmopathy. Amplified regions were TCR beta CDR3 sequences from RNA transcripts. In the first-round RT-PCR of the TCR CDR3, the HTBI primer set was used. TCRdb analysed the multiplex PCR reads with MiXCR anew, one entry per CDR3 protein. The repertoire has under 650,000 distinct CDR3 sequences, 15% to 20% of them found once; the top ten carry approximately 3.8%. Specimen: blood. These receptors all stem from a woman aged 30 to 39 with Graves' hyperthyroidism.

In this sample, this clonotype turned up a few times. The chain recombines TRBV6-1 with TRBJ1-4; D is uncertain. Per the germline V gene, CDR1 is MNHNS and CDR2 is SASEGT. The V and J ends lost 5 bases and 7 bases respectively, with 5 bases between them. The CDR3 extends over 11 amino acids. Here the CDR3 reads CASSLSEKLFF. Here the CDR3 DNA reads TGTGCCAGCAGTTTATCTGAAAAACTGTTTTTT.

This clonotype came up a few times. The chain recombines TRBV9 with TRBJ1-1, with D hard to call. Trimming shortened V by 0 bases and J by 7 bases, and 13 bases separated the two germline ends. Looked up from germline, CDR1 is SGDLS and CDR2 is YYNGEE. CDR3 length equals 14 residues. The CDR3 loop is CASSVGQNFGEAFF. In nucleotides, the CDR3 is TGTGCCAGCAGCGTAGGGCAGAATTTCGGTGAAGCTTTCTTT.

This rearrangement joins TRBV19 to TRBJ1-1, with D hard to call. The CDR3 sequence is 14 residues long. Germline loops: CDR1 LNHDA, CDR2 SQIVND (reference sequence). Trimming cost V 1 base and J 2 bases, with 8 bases left between them. The CDR3 nucleotides read TGTGCCAGTAGTATAGGGGCTACTAACACTGAAGCTTTCTTT. This encodes CASSIGATNTEAFF.

This clonotype was detected many times. The chain uses TRBV5-5 and TRBJ2-7; D ambiguous. The V gene's germline CDR1 is SGHKS and CDR2 YYEKEE (reference sequence). Trimming left V 0 bases short and J 3 bases short, with 10 bases between. CDR3 length equals 14 residues. For the CDR3, the DNA is TGTGCCAGCAGCTTGGAGGGCAGTAACTACGAGCAGTACTTC. Protein: CASSLEGSNYEQYF.

This clonotype was seen repeatedly, ten times or more. The chain employs TRBV7-9 and TRBJ2-3; 7 bases map to TRBD1. Unmatched junction bases numbered 4, after V lost 4 bases and J lost 3 bases. CDR1 is SEHNR, CDR2 FQNEAQ, per germline (reference sequence). The CDR3 sequence is 14 residues long. The CDR3 loop reads CASSSDRVTDTQYF. The CDR3 DNA reads as TGTGCCAGCAGCTCCGACAGGGTAACAGATACGCAGTATTTT.

This clonotype appeared a few times. The chain links TRBV3-1 to TRBJ2-7; the D gene is possibly TRBD2 (6 bases). V lost 4 bases, J lost 4 bases, and 20 bases lay in between. The CDR3 contains 16 residues. Germline-derived CDR1 and CDR2 are LGHDT and YNNKEL (reference sequence). This CDR3 is CASSPSSGSPPYEQYF. CDR3 DNA sequence: TGTGCCAGCAGCCCTAGTAGCGGATCCCCCCCATACGAGCAGTACTTC.

This clonotype has more than one count but fewer than ten. This chain connects TRBV20-1 to TRBJ2-4; 7 nucleotides align to TRBD2. The trim removed 3 bases at V and 8 bases at J, leaving 10 bases unmatched. Germline V gene lookup returns CDR1 DFQATT and CDR2 SNEGSKA (reference sequence). The CDR3 covers 14 residues. CDR3 nucleotides: TGCAGTGCTAGCCCCCCTAGGGAGGGCGACATTCAGTACTTC. It encodes CSASPPREGDIQYF.

The J gene is TRBJ2-7, the V gene TRBV19; D remains unclear. The V gene lost 9 bases and the J gene lost 2 bases, with 20 bases spanning the gap. The CDR3 is 15 residues long. Germline V lookup: CDR1 LNHDA, CDR2 SQIVND (reference sequence). CDR3: CASSLVGEPAYEQYF. The CDR3 DNA follows: TGTGCCAGCAGCTTAGTTGGTGAGCCGGCCTACGAGCAGTACTTC.

This chain connects TRBV28 to TRBJ2-1; D uncertain. The CDR3 sequence is 15 residues long. V lost 5 bases and J 0 bases, leaving 11 bases between the germline ends. Germline CDR1 MDHEN, CDR2 SYDVKM. The CDR3 DNA reads TGTGCCAGCAGTCCAACTACCATCTCCTACAATGAGCAGTTCTTC. This sequence encodes CASSPTTISYNEQFF.

The chain carries TRBV28 and TRBJ2-7; the D gene is possibly TRBD1 (5 bases). The germline V gene encodes CDR1 MDHEN and CDR2 SYDVKM. Trimming stripped 10 bases from V and 5 bases from J, with 24 bases between. This CDR3 is built from 15 residues. In nucleotides, the CDR3 is TGTGCCACCAGGAATGGCAGGGAAGGAGCCGACGAGCAGTACTTC. Translating it yields CATRNGREGADEQYF.

This chain connects TRBV2 to TRBJ2-5; unclear D gene. Germline V CDR1 and CDR2: SNHLY, FYNNEI. CDR3 length: 14 amino acids. The germline V and J ends were trimmed by 8 bases and 5 bases, with 18 bases remaining between them. The CDR3 sequence is CASQVERTTETQYF. In DNA form, the CDR3 reads TGTGCCAGCCAAGTTGAAAGGACGACGGAGACCCAGTACTTC.

Many counts were recorded for this clonotype. This chain uses TRBV2 with TRBJ1-2, with no clear D. CDR1 SNHLY and CDR2 FYNNEI come from the germline V gene. Trimming took off 7 bases at V and 4 bases at J, with 19 bases between the two ends. This CDR3 is built from 15 residues. The CDR3 DNA follows: TGTGCCAGCATTCTATCGAGGGAGGCAAGCTATGGCTACACCTTC. Its translation is CASILSREASYGYTF.

This clonotype was detected many times. The chain uses TRBV5-5 and TRBJ1-5, with D possibly matching TRBD1 (6 bases). The CDR3 sequence is 14 residues long. Germline-derived CDR1 and CDR2 are SGHKS and YYEKEE (reference sequence). Trimming took off 1 base at V and 6 bases at J, with 11 bases between the two ends. This chain's CDR3 is CASSLIGGSQPQHF. Here the CDR3 DNA reads TGTGCCAGCAGCTTGATAGGGGGAAGTCAGCCCCAGCATTTT. Based on the CDR3 plus reference TRBV5-5 and TRBJ1-5, the full variable domain is DAGVTQSPTHLIKTRGQQVTLRCSPISGHKSVSWYQQVLGQGPQFIFQYYEKEERGRGNFPDRFSARQFPNYSSELNVNALLLGDSALYLCASSLIGGSQPQHFGDGTRLSIL.

This clonotype has more than one count but fewer than ten. The chain has TRBV15 and TRBJ1-2, with 9 bases lining up with TRBD1. The V segment lost 8 bases and the J segment 8 bases; nucleotides outside the gene matches: 24. This CDR3 has 18 residues. CDR1 and CDR2 from the germline V gene are LNHNV and YYDKDF (reference sequence). The CDR3 nucleotides read TGTGCCACCTCTATGGGCCGGCGGTTCCCACAGGGGGCTCGGGGCTACACCTTC. It codes for CATSMGRRFPQGARGYTF.

This clonotype was seen at least ten times. The V and J genes are TRBV28 and TRBJ2-7; TRBD1 matches 9 bases. Per the germline V gene, CDR1 is MDHEN and CDR2 is SYDVKM. V was clipped by 3 bases and J by 5 bases; unmatched bases: 11. CDR3 length: 16 residues. The chain's CDR3 is CASSFTSGTGSHEQYF. The CDR3 coding sequence is TGTGCCAGCAGTTTCACCTCGGGGACAGGGTCCCACGAGCAGTACTTC.

Points on this clonotype: Possible read error: a much larger clone is one base away. The chain couples TRBV2 to TRBJ2-7; the D call may be TRBD1 or TRBD2 (6 bases each). This CDR3 is 14 amino acids long. CDR1 is SNHLY, CDR2 FYNNEI, per germline. The CDR3, as DNA: TGTGTCAGCGGTCCGTGGGGGGCCTCCTACGAGCAGTACTTC. Translation: CVSGPWGASYEQYF. Based on the CDR3 plus reference TRBV2 and TRBJ2-7, the full variable domain is EPEVTQTPSHQVTQMGQEVILRCVPISNHLYFYWYRQILGQKVEFLVSFYNNEISEKSEIFDDQFSVERPDGSNFTLKIRSTKLEDSAMYFCVSGPWGASYEQYFGPGTRLTVT.

This clonotype was picked up many times. This rearrangement joins TRBV12-3 or TRBV12-4 to TRBJ2-7; maybe TRBD2 (5 bases). Trimming removed 3 bases at V and 3 bases at J, with 12 bases between. The CDR3 consists of 14 residues. CDR3 DNA sequence: TGTGCCAGCAGTTTCCGGGAAAACCGCTACGAGCAGTACTTC. Its translation is CASSFRENRYEQYF.

This clonotype was counted only a few times. The chain couples TRBV16 to TRBJ2-7; D gene ambiguous. V lost 4 bases and J lost 6, with 10 bases in between. CDR1 and CDR2 from the germline V gene are KGHSY and FQNENV. The CDR3 extends over 12 amino acids. The CDR3 is CASSPALSEQYF. The CDR3 DNA reads TGTGCCAGCAGCCCAGCATTGTCCGAGCAGTACTTC.

This chain joins TRBV14 and TRBJ2-7; 10 positions match TRBD2. Germline loops: CDR1 SGHDN, CDR2 FVKESK. The V and J ends lost 1 base and 4 bases, in that order; junction bases with no gene match: 4. CDR3 length equals 15 residues. Written as DNA, the CDR3 is TGTGCCAGCAGCCAAGGAGCGGGAGGGCATTACGAGCAGTACTTC. It encodes CASSQGAGGHYEQYF. Full variable domain (remainder filled in from reference TRBV14 and TRBJ2-7): EAGVTQFPSHSVIEKGQTVTLRCDPISGHDNLYWYRRVMGKEIKFLLHFVKESKQDESGMPNNRFLAERTGGTYSTLKVQPAELEDSGVYFCASSQGAGGHYEQYFGPGTRLTVT.

Many counts were recorded for this clonotype. This sequence joins TRBV27 and TRBJ1-5; D remains unclear. The germline V gene encodes CDR1 MNHEY and CDR2 SMNVEV (reference sequence). Trimming took 4 bases from V and 5 from J, leaving 9 bases between them. The CDR3 sequence is 13 residues long. In DNA form, the CDR3 reads TGTGCCAGCAGTTCGGTAAATGATCAGCCCCAGCATTTT. It is translated as CASSSVNDQPQHF.

The chain is built from TRBV6-2 or TRBV6-3 and TRBJ2-7; D is tentatively TRBD1 or TRBD2 (6 bases each). V was shortened by 7 bases and J by 0 bases, with 16 bases between the two germline ends. The CDR3 spans 15 residues. Germline V gives CDR1 MNHEY, CDR2 SVGEGT. CDR3 sequence: CASTPEWGASYEQYF. As DNA, the CDR3 is TGTGCCAGCACCCCTGAATGGGGGGCCTCCTACGAGCAGTACTTC.

This clonotype was seen at least ten times. CDR3 sequence (DNA): TGTGCCTGGAACACAGATACGCAGTATTTT. Residues: CAWNTDTQYF. The genes are TRBV30 and TRBJ2-3; D remains unclear. Trimming left V 4 bases short and J 2 bases short, with 1 base between. This CDR3 spans 10 amino acids. Germline CDR1 GTSNPN, CDR2 SVGIG (reference sequence).

This clonotype has ten or more counts. At one boundary the junction diverges from the germline segment, which might be a read error. The rearrangement joins TRBV12-3 or TRBV12-4 to TRBJ2-1; 11 bases are shared with TRBD2. The CDR3 spans 14 residues. The CDR3 DNA is TGCGCCAGCAGCTTGGTACTAGCGGGAGATGAGCAGTTCTTC. This codes for CASSLVLAGDEQFF.

This clonotype was seen at least ten times. The chain couples TRBV5-1 to TRBJ2-1; TRBD2 might be the D (6 bases). CDR3 size: 16 residues. With 0 bases removed from V and 1 base from J, the gap between germline ends came to 11 bases. The germline gives CDR1 SGHRS, CDR2 YFSETQ. Here the CDR3 reads CASSLDLGGSYNEQFF. For the CDR3, the DNA is TGCGCCAGCAGCTTGGATCTAGGAGGGTCCTACAATGAGCAGTTCTTC.

The genes are TRBV12-3 or TRBV12-4 and TRBJ2-3, with 9 bases that match TRBD2. Germline trimming cut 7 bases from V and 2 bases from J; bases unmatched to any gene: 13. The CDR3 loop spans 17 amino acids. This CDR3 reads CASTSSNRLADTDTQYF. The CDR3 bases are TGTGCCAGCACTTCGTCAAATCGACTAGCGGACACAGATACGCAGTATTTT.

This clonotype was seen at least ten times. This sequence joins TRBV20-1 and TRBJ1-1, with D possibly TRBD1 on 5 matching bases. CDR1 is DFQATT, CDR2 SNEGSKA, per germline (reference sequence). CDR3 length: 14 amino acids. Trimming left V 4 bases short and J 5 bases short, with 17 bases between. CDR3 amino acids: CSAKITGRRTEAFF. CDR3 DNA sequence: TGCAGTGCTAAAATTACAGGCCGGAGGACTGAAGCTTTCTTT.

With regard to this clonotype: A read error may explain this, as a much larger clone is one base away. The chain employs TRBV6-1 and TRBJ2-3; D might be TRBD2 (5 bases). Germline assignment: CDR1 MNHNS and CDR2 SASEGT. Trimming removed 7 bases at V and 8 bases at J, with 22 bases between. The length of the CDR3 is 15 residues. The CDR3 protein is CASKAALDGGGTQYF. The CDR3 coding sequence is TGTGCCAGCAAAGCCGCACTAGATGGCGGAGGTACGCAGTATTTT.

This clonotype was observed many times. V and J are TRBV11-2 and TRBJ2-7; D unresolved. Deletions cut 1 base from V and 2 bases from J, with 9 bases between. This CDR3 is 14 amino acids long. CDR1 is SGHAT and CDR2 is FQNNGV in the germline V gene. The CDR3 DNA is TGTGCCAGCAGCTTAGGGGTAAACCCCTACGAGCAGTACTTC. As protein: CASSLGVNPYEQYF.

This clonotype was seen only a few times. This may stem from a read error, because a much larger clone lies one nucleotide away. This chain links TRBV28 with TRBJ2-7, with D possibly being TRBD2 (5 bases). Germline V CDR1 and CDR2: MDHEN, SYDVKM. The CDR3 is 14 amino acids. Here the CDR3 reads CASRIVSGSYGQYF. CDR3 nucleotides: TGTGCCAGCAGAATCGTTTCGGGATCCTACGGGCAGTACTTC.

This clonotype was detected only a few times. V and J are TRBV20-1 and TRBJ1-5; D call uncertain. Germline-derived CDR1 and CDR2 are DFQATT and SNEGSKA (reference sequence). The length of the CDR3 is 15 residues. Trimming shortened V by 1 base and J by 0 bases, and 10 bases separated the two germline ends. The CDR3 protein is CSARGRTASNQPQHF. Here the CDR3 DNA reads TGCAGTGCTAGAGGGAGGACGGCTAGCAATCAGCCCCAGCATTTT.

This clonotype was observed many times. The chain recombines TRBV6-1 with TRBJ2-3; 8 bases align to TRBD2. Germline V gene data show CDR1 as MNHNS and CDR2 as SASEGT. The J segment lost 0 bases and the V segment lost 6 bases, leaving 11 bases of the junction unmatched. This CDR3 comprises 17 residues. As DNA, the CDR3 is TGTGCCAGCAGCTCCTCCTCACTAGCGGTCAGCACAGATACGCAGTATTTT. Residues: CASSSSSLAVSTDTQYF.

In this sample, this clonotype turned up many times. The junction departs from germline at one end; a sequencing error may be responsible. The chain couples TRBV5-1 to TRBJ2-7, with D unresolved. CDR3 length: 15 amino acids. Per germline, CDR1 SGHRS and CDR2 YFSETQ. The CDR3 nucleotides read TGCGCCAGCAGCTTGCAGTGGGGAAACTCCTACGAACAGTACTTC. It encodes CASSLQWGNSYEQYF.